These T cell receptor beta chains were read from a single sample in a study of blood T cell repertoires in COVID-19. Data came from immunoSEQ multiplex PCR; TCRdb stores just in-frame clones and leaves some out. The table lists hundreds of thousands of clones, approximately 90% of them singletons, with around 4% in the top ten. Sequenced input: PBMCs or T cells enriched from blood (not recorded which). The receptors were sampled from a woman in her thirties who had recovered from COVID-19. The CDR3 runs from the conserved cysteine through the conserved F or W. A D gene is named only where the DNA matches it firmly. Some rows have no size entry. The others give once, few or many, or a class for an expanded clone.

>TRBV28|TRBJ2-1|-|-
CASSLGGDFDEQFF
TGTGCCAGCAGTTTAGGCGGGGATTTCGATGAGCAGTTCTTC
>TRBV9|TRBJ1-2|-|-
CASSVITGDGYTF
TGTGCCAGCAGCGTAATCACAGGTGATGGCTACACCTTC
>TRBV29-1|TRBJ2-1|TRBD2|once
CSVEGASGRGVDEQFF
TGCAGCGTTGAAGGGGCTAGCGGGAGAGGGGTTGATGAGCAGTTCTTC
>TRBV7-6|TRBJ2-1|TRBD2|once
CASSLTSGTNNEQFF
TGTGCCAGCAGCCTAACGTCCGGGACTAACAATGAGCAGTTCTTC
>TRBV11-2|TRBJ2-6|-|-
CASSLTLRDSGANVLTF
TGTGCCAGCAGCTTAACCCTACGAGATAGCGGGGCCAACGTCCTGACTTTC
>TRBV19|TRBJ1-3|-|-
CASMVPGIPGNTIYF
TGTGCCAGTATGGTTCCAGGGATTCCTGGAAACACCATATATTTT
>TRBV4-3|TRBJ1-5|TRBD1|-
CASSQGTGINQPQHF
TGCGCCAGCAGCCAAGGGACAGGCATCAATCAGCCCCAGCATTTT
>TRBV6-5|TRBJ1-3|-|-
CASSPQGFDTIYF
TGTGCCAGCAGTCCGCAGGGTTTCGACACCATATATTTT
>TRBV24-1|TRBJ2-1|TRBD1|-
CATGKGGTNEQFF
TGTGCCACCGGCAAAGGGGGCACCAATGAGCAGTTCTTC
>TRBV28|TRBJ1-2|TRBD1|once
CASVEGARSYGYTF
TGTGCCAGCGTCGAGGGGGCGCGGTCTTATGGCTACACCTTC
>TRBV4-1|TRBJ2-2|TRBD2|-
CASSWGLAGIDTGELFF
TGCGCCAGCAGCTGGGGACTAGCGGGAATTGACACCGGGGAGCTGTTTTTT
>TRBV6-5|TRBJ1-4|-|-
CASSYRRAGVEKLFF
TGTGCCAGCAGTTACCGCCGAGCAGGCGTCGAAAAACTGTTTTTT
>TRBV28|TRBJ1-1|-|-
CASSLLRRTEAFF
TGTGCCAGCAGTTTACTTCGGAGGACTGAAGCTTTCTTT
>TRBV30|TRBJ1-2|TRBD1|-
CAWNKGQAAGYYGYTF
TGTGCCTGGAACAAGGGACAGGCCGCAGGCTACTATGGCTACACCTTC
>TRBV4-1|TRBJ2-2|-|-
CASSQDPGRNTGELFF
TGCGCCAGCAGCCAAGACCCAGGCAGGAACACCGGGGAGCTGTTTTTT
>TRBV2|TRBJ1-5|-|-
CASRRLDSYQPQHF
TGTGCCAGCAGGAGGCTGGACAGTTACCAGCCCCAGCATTTT
>TRBV19|TRBJ1-3|-|-
CASSASENTIYF
TGTGCCAGTAGCGCCTCAGAAAACACCATATATTTT
>TRBV3-1/TRBV3-2|TRBJ2-7|-|-
CASSHRLSPGEQYF
TGTGCCAGCAGCCACCGCCTGTCCCCCGGCGAGCAGTACTTC
>TRBV19|TRBJ2-7|-|-
CASSSSLSGTYEQYF
TGTGCCAGTAGTTCAAGCCTAAGCGGCACCTACGAGCAGTACTTC
>TRBV11-1|TRBJ1-1|-|-
CASSLNPGNTEAFF
TGTGCCAGCAGCTTAAATCCGGGGAACACTGAAGCTTTCTTT
>TRBV4-1|TRBJ2-3|TRBD2|once
CASSQDLASGAHVTQYF
TGCGCCAGCAGCCAAGATTTGGCTAGCGGTGCTCACGTTACGCAGTATTTT
>TRBV28|TRBJ2-7|-|-
CASSLTALKDEQYF
TGTGCCAGCAGTTTGACAGCGCTTAAGGACGAGCAGTACTTC
>TRBV10-3|TRBJ2-1|TRBD1|-
CAISLTGTGFVDEQFF
TGTGCCATCAGCTTAACCGGGACAGGGTTTGTTGATGAGCAGTTCTTC
>TRBV28|TRBJ1-5|-|-
CASSLDSNQPQHF
TGTGCCAGCAGTTTGGACAGTAATCAGCCCCAGCATTTT
>TRBV15|TRBJ1-6|TRBD1|-
CATSRDYSTGKNSPLHF
TGTGCCACCAGCAGAGATTATTCGACAGGGAAGAATTCACCCCTCCACTTT
>TRBV27|TRBJ2-7|TRBD1|-
CASSPTGGGYEQYF
TGTGCCAGCAGTCCGACAGGGGGCGGCTACGAGCAGTACTTC
>TRBV18|TRBJ1-2|TRBD1|-
CASSRPGQGYGYTF
TGTGCCAGCTCACGACCGGGACAGGGCTATGGCTACACCTTC
>TRBV29-1|TRBJ2-1|-|-
CSVEVGQGYNEQFF
TGCAGCGTTGAAGTTGGCCAGGGTTACAATGAGCAGTTCTTC
>TRBV9|TRBJ2-2|-|-
CASSVGSRGELFF
TGTGCCAGCAGCGTCGGGTCGCGAGGTGAGCTGTTTTTT
>TRBV19|TRBJ2-2|-|-
CASSIPALSTGELFF
TGTGCCAGTAGTATTCCCGCGCTGAGCACCGGGGAGCTGTTTTTT
>TRBV6-5|TRBJ2-4|-|-
CASTQGTAVGGFQYF
TGTGCCAGCACCCAGGGGACCGCAGTAGGGGGTTTTCAGTACTTC
>TRBV28|TRBJ1-2|-|-
CASSTSNYGYTF
TGTGCCAGTTCGACATCTAACTATGGCTACACCTTC
>TRBV2|TRBJ2-7|TRBD2|once
CASRASGQTYEQYF
TGTGCCAGCAGAGCTAGCGGACAAACCTACGAGCAGTACTTC
>TRBV5-6|TRBJ1-2|-|-
CASSSWGVERGGYTF
TGTGCCAGCAGCTCTTGGGGAGTAGAGCGCGGGGGCTACACCTTC
>TRBV11-2|TRBJ2-3|-|-
CASNLGGAPITDTQYF
TGTGCCAGCAACCTAGGCGGGGCCCCAATCACAGATACGCAGTATTTT
>TRBV13|TRBJ2-5|TRBD2|-
CASSPRTSGRSETQYF
TGTGCCAGCAGCCCACGGACTAGCGGGAGATCTGAGACCCAGTACTTC
>TRBV7-9|TRBJ2-1|TRBD2|-
CASSDRLAGKNEQFF
TGTGCCAGCAGCGATAGACTAGCGGGCAAGAATGAGCAGTTCTTC
>TRBV9|TRBJ2-1|TRBD2|-
CASSVGSGMYEQFF
TGTGCCAGCAGCGTAGGTAGCGGGATGTATGAGCAGTTCTTC
>TRBV18|TRBJ2-1|TRBD2|-
CASSRERDYNEQFF
TGTGCCAGCTCACGGGAGCGGGACTACAATGAGCAGTTCTTC
>TRBV11-3|TRBJ2-3|-|once
CASSRRAGGSDTQYF
TGTGCCAGCTCAAGGAGGGCAGGTGGATCAGATACGCAGTATTTT
>TRBV11-2|TRBJ2-5|TRBD1|-
CASSLGSGQGRETQYF
TGTGCCAGCAGCTTGGGTTCGGGACAGGGTCGAGAGACCCAGTACTTC
>TRBV2|TRBJ2-7|-|-
CASNDGGLSYEQYF
TGTGCCAGCAACGACGGGGGATTATCCTACGAGCAGTACTTC
>TRBV7-9|TRBJ2-1|-|-
CASSFQDSGDEQFF
TGTGCCAGCAGCTTTCAGGATTCAGGCGATGAGCAGTTCTTC
>TRBV10-3|TRBJ2-7|-|-
CAISEGGLQQYF
TGTGCCATCAGTGAGGGGGGGTTGCAGCAGTACTTC
>TRBV20-1|TRBJ2-3|-|-
CSAGTDTQYF
TGCAGTGCCGGCACAGATACGCAGTATTTT
>TRBV5-1|TRBJ2-1|-|-
CASSLAGSGEQFF
TGCGCCAGCAGCTTGGCCGGTAGCGGTGAGCAGTTCTTC